This entry features one TCR beta chain sequence. Its antigen is as yet unknown. Sequenced by immunoSEQ multiplex PCR; TCRdb stores in-frame clones only, minus some. The table shows 130,000 or so clones, with over 65% occurring only once. This sample was included in a study of identifying expanded T cells in peripheral blood. Germline V gene lookup returns CDR1 MDHEN and CDR2 SYDVKM. This CDR3 is 17 amino acids long. V was cut by 3 bases and J by 1 base, with 18 bases left in between. General study results and limits: Differentially abundant clones: around 1.2 between replicates, about 15 at approximately 14 days, 19 to 20 at four.

Collection occurred without any documented infections or immune events in donors. The TCR originated in a person aged 18 to 75 in good health. V usage is TRBV28 and J usage is TRBJ1-1, with D tentatively TRBD1 (6 bases). Sequenced material: blood. CDR3 in DNA: TGTGCCAGCAGTTTTATAGGGGGGCCCGCCAAGAACACTGAAGCTTTCTTT. Protein product: CASSFIGGPAKNTEAFF.